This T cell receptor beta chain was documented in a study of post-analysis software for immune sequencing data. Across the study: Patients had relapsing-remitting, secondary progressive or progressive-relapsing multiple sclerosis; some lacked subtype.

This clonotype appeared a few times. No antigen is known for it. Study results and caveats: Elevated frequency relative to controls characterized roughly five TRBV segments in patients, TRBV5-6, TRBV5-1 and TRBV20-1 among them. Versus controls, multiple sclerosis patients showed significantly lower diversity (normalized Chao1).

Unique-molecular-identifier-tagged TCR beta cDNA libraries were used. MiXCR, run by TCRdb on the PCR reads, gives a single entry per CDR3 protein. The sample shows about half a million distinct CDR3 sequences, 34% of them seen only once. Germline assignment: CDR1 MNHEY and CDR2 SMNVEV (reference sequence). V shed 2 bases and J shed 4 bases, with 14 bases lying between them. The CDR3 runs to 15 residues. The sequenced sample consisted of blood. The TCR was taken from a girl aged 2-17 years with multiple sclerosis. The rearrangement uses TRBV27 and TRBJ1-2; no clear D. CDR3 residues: CASSLTLNGPYGYTF. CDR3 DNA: TGTGCCAGCAGTTTAACCCTGAATGGTCCCTATGGCTACACCTTC.